This T cell receptor beta chain was sequenced during a study of prognosis after radiotherapy for stage I lung cancer. About the study: Stereotactic body radiotherapy was given without concurrent therapy in all patients. Regarding the study as a whole: In patients with versus without metastases, TRBV and TRBJ gene usage reportedly differed.

Starting from genomic DNA, TCR beta CDR3 was amplified through two-round multiplex PCR. The use of primers specific to each TRBV and TRBJ gene characterized first-round PCR. A single record per CDR3 protein comes from TCRdb applying MiXCR to the multiplex PCR reads. The sample has tens of thousands of distinct CDR3 sequences; under 45% are singletons. Concerning this clonotype: As yet, its antigen is unknown. The likely explanation is a read error, given a far larger clone one base away.

This material consisted of PBMCs, taken before or after stereotactic body radiation therapy (not recorded which). The receptor was derived from a donor over 45 with non-small cell lung cancer.

The CDR3: CASSLGSPNTGELFF. For the CDR3, the DNA is TGTGCCAGCAGCTTGGGTAGCCCGAACACCGGGGAGCTGTTTTTT. The rearrangement links TRBV7-9 to TRBJ2-2; D is uncertain. The CDR3 has 15 amino acids. Germline V lookup: CDR1 SEHNR, CDR2 FQNEAQ (reference sequence). V lost 3 bases, J lost 0 bases, and 8 bases lay in between.